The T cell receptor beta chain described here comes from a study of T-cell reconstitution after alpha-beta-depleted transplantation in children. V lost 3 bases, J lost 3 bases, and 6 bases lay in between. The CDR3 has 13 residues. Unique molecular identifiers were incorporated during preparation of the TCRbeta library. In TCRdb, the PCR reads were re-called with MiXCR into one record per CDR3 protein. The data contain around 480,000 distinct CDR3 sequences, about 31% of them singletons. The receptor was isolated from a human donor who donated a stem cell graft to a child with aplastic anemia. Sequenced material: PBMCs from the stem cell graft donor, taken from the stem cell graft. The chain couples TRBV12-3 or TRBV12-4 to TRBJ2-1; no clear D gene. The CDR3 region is CASSLLFYNEQFF. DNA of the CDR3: TGTGCCAGCAGTTTGCTGTTCTACAATGAGCAGTTCTTC.